This T cell receptor beta chain was identified in a study of post-analysis software for immune sequencing data. Study-level results: Controls had significantly higher normalized Chao1 diversity than multiple sclerosis patients. About 5 TRBV segments (TRBV5-6, TRBV5-1 and TRBV20-1 among them) occurred more frequently in patients than in controls. When the samples were clustered directly with F measure, those that had been prepared in the same batch showed strong co-clustering.

Unique molecular identifiers were built into the TCR beta cDNA libraries. A single record per CDR3 protein comes from TCRdb applying MiXCR to the PCR reads. The table records more than 450,000 distinct CDR3 sequences, roughly 34% of them present only once. This clonotype was found a few times. Its target is unknown. The CDR3 loop spans 15 amino acids. Trimming cost V 4 bases and J 6 bases; bases outside gene matches: 8. Germline lookup yields CDR1 SGHNT and CDR2 YYREEE (reference sequence). This TCR came from a girl aged 2 to 17 with multiple sclerosis. The genes are TRBV5-4 and TRBJ2-1; 9 bases are a match to TRBD2. Source material: blood. The CDR3 bases are TGTGCCAGCAGCCCCACCCGCGGGGGGGCCAATGAGCAGTTCTTC. Protein sequence: CASSPTRGGANEQFF.